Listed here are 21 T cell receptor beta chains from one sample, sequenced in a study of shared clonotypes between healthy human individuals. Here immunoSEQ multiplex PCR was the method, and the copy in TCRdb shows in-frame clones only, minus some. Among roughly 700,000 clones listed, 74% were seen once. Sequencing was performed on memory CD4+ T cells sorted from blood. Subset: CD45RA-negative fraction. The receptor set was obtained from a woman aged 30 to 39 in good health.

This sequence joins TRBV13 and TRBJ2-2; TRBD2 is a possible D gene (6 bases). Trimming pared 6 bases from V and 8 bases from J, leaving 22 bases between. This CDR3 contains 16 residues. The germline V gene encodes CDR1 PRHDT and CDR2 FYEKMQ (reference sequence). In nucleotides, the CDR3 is TGTGCCAGCAGAAACTCCATTCGCGGGGTTCGAGGGGAGCTGTTTTTT. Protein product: CASRNSIRGVRGELFF.

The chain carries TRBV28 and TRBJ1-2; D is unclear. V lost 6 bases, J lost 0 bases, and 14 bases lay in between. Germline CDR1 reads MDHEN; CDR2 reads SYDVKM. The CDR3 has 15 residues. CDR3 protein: CASRPRALANYGYTF. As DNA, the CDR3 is TGTGCCAGCAGGCCGAGGGCCCTTGCTAACTATGGCTACACCTTC.

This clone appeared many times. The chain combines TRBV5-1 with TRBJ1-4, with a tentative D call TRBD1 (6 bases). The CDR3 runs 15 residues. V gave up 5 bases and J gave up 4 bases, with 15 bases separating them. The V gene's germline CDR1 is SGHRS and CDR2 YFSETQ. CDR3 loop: CASRETTGNNEKLFF. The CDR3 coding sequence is TGCGCCAGCAGGGAAACGACAGGAAATAATGAAAAACTGTTTTTT. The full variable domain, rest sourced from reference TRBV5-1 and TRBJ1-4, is KAGVTQTPRYLIKTRGQQVTLSCSPISGHRSVSWYQQTPGQGLQFLFEYFSETQRNKGNFPGRFSGRQFSNSRSEMNVSTLELGDSALYLCASRETTGNNEKLFFGSGTQLSVL.

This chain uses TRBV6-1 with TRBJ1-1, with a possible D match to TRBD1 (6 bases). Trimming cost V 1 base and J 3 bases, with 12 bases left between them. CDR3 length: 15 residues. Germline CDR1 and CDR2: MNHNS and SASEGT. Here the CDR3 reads CASSEGQVGDTEAFF. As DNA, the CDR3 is TGTGCCAGCAGTGAAGGACAGGTGGGTGACACTGAAGCTTTCTTT.

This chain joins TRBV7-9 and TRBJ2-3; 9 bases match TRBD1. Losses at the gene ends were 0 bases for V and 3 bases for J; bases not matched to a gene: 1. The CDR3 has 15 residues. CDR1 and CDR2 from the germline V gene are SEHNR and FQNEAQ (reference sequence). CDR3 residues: CASSLAGTGTDTQYF. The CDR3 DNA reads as TGTGCCAGCAGCTTAGCGGGGACAGGGACAGATACGCAGTATTTT.

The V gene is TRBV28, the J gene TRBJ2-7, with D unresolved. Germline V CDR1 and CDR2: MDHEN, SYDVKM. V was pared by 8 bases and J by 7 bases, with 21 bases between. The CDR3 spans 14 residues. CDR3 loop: CASGPSTNRREQYF. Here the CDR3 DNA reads TGTGCCAGCGGACCCTCTACGAACCGTAGGGAGCAGTACTTC.

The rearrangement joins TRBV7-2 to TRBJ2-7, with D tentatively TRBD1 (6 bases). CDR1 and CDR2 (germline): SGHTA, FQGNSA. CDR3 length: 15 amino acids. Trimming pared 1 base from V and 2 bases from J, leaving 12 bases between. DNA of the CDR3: TGTGCCAGCAGCTTAGGATACGGACAGACCTACGAGCAGTACTTC. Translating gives CASSLGYGQTYEQYF.

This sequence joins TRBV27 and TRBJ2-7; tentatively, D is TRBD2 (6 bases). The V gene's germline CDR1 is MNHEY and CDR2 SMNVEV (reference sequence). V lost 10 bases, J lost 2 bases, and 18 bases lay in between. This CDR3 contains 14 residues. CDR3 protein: CATREADYTYEQYF. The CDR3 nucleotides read TGTGCCACCAGGGAGGCGGACTATACCTACGAGCAGTACTTC.

CDR3 DNA sequence: TGCGCCAGCAGAGCACGCCAGGGGGCCACAGATACGCAGTATTTT. It is translated as CASRARQGATDTQYF. The chain is built from TRBV10-2 and TRBJ2-3; 8 nucleotides match TRBD1. The V gene's germline CDR1 is WSHSY and CDR2 SAAADI. V shed 6 bases, J shed 2 bases, and the junction held 7 bases outside the gene matches. This CDR3 is 15 amino acids long.

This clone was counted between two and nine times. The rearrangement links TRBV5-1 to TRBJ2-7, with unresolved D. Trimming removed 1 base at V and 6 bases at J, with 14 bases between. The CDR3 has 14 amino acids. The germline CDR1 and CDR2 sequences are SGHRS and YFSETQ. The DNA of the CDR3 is TGCGCCAGCAGCTTGATTCCCGGAGCCGGCGAGCAGTACTTC. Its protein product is CASSLIPGAGEQYF.

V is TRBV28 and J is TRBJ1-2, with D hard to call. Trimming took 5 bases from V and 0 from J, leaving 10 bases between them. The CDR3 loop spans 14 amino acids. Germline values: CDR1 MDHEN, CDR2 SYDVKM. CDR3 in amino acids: CASSQQNPNYGYTF. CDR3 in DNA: TGTGCCAGCAGTCAACAGAACCCTAACTATGGCTACACCTTC.

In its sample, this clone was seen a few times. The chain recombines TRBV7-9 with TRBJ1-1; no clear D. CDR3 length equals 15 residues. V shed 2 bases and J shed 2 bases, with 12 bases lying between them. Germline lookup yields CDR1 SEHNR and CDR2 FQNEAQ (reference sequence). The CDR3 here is CASSLQSAENTEAFF. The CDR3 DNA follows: TGTGCCAGCAGCTTACAAAGTGCGGAAAACACTGAAGCTTTCTTT.

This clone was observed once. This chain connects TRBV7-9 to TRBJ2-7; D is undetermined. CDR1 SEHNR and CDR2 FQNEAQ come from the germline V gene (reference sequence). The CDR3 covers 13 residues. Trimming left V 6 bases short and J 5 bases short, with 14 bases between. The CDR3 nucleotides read TGTGCCAGCAGTCGGTACGGTGCAGACGAGCAGTACTTC. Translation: CASSRYGADEQYF.

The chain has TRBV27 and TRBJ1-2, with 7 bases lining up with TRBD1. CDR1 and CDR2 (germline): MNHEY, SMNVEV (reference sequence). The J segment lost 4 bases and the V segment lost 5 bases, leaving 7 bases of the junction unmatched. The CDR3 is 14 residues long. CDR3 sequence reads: CASSHRQGGYGYTF. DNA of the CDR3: TGTGCCAGCAGTCACAGACAGGGTGGCTATGGCTACACCTTC.

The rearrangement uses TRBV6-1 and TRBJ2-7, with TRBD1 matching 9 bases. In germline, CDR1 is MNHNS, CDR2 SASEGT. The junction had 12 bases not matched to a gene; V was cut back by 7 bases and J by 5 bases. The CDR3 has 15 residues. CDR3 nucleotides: TGTGCCAGCACCCATGGCGGGACAGGGCGCGACGAGCAGTACTTC. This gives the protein CASTHGGTGRDEQYF.

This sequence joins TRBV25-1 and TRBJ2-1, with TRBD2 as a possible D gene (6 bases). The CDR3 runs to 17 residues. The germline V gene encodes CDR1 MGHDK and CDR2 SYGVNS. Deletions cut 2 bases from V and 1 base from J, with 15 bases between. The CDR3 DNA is TGTGCCAGCAGTGAACCCACCGCGGAGGGGTCCTACAATGAGCAGTTCTTC. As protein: CASSEPTAEGSYNEQFF.

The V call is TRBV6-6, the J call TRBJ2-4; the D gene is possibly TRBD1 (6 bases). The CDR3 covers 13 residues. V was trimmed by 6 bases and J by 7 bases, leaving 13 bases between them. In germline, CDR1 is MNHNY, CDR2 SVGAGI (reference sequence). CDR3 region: CASRQGSRNIQYF. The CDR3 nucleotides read TGTGCCAGCAGACAGGGTTCTAGGAACATTCAGTACTTC.

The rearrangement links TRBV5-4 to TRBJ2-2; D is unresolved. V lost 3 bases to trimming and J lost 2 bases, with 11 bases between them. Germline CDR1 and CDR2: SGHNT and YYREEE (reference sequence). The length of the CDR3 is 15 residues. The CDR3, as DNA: TGTGCCAGCAGCTACAGACCAACCAACACCGGGGAGCTGTTTTTT. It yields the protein CASSYRPTNTGELFF. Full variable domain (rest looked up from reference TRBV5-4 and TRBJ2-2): ETGVTQSPTHLIKTRGQQVTLRCSSQSGHNTVSWYQQALGQGPQFIFQYYREEENGRGNFPPRFSGLQFPNYSSELNVNALELDDSALYLCASSYRPTNTGELFFGEGSRLTVL.

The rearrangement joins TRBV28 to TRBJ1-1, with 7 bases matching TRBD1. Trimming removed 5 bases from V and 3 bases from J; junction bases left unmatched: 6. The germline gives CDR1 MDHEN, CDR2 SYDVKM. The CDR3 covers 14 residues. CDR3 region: CASSPGGLDTEAFF. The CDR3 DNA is TGTGCCAGCAGTCCAGGGGGGTTAGACACTGAAGCTTTCTTT.

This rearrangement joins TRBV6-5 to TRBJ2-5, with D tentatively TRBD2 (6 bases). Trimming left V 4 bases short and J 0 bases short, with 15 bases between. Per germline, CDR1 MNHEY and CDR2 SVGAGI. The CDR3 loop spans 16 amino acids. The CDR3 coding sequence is TGTGCCAGCAGTTTATCAGGGACTGGGCACCAAGAGACCCAGTACTTC. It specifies CASSLSGTGHQETQYF.

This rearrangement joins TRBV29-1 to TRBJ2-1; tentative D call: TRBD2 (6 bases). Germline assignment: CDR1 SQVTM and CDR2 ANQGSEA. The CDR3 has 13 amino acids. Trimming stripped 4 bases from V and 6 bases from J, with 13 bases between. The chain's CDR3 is CSVVPAGTNEQFF. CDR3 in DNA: TGCAGCGTTGTACCAGCGGGTACCAATGAGCAGTTCTTC.